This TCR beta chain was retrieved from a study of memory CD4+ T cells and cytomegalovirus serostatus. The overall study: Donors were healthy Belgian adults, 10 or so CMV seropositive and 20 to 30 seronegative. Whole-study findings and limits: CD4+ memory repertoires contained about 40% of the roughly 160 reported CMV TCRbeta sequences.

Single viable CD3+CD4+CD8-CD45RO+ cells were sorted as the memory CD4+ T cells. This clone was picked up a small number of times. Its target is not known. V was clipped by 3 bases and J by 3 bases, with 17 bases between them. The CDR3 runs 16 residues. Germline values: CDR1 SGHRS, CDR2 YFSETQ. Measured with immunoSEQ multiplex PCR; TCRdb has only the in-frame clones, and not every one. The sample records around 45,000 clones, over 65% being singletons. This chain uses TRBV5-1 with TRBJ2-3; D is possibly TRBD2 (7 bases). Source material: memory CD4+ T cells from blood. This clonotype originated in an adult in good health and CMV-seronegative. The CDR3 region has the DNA TGCGCCAGCAGCTGGGGGCAGGGAGGGAGGACAGATACGCAGTATTTT. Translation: CASSWGQGGRTDTQYF.